The 6 T cell receptor beta chains in this list originate from one sample, sequenced in a study of molecular identifiers for immune sequencing clone quantification. TCRdb re-called the PCR reads with MiXCR, one entry per CDR3 protein. This table holds about 36,000 distinct CDR3 sequences, 18% found once. Sequenced: naive CD8+ T cells from blood, with Jurkat cell RNA spiked in. As to subset: FACS-sorted CD8+CD4-CCR7+CD45RA+ naive T cells. The source of these receptors is a human donor in good health. Some libraries in this study had Jurkat cell RNA spiked in.

This clonotype was picked up many times. The chain employs TRBV7-2 and TRBJ2-2; D unresolved. There are 15 residues in the CDR3. Trimming shortened V by 1 base and J by 4 bases, and 10 bases separated the two germline ends. CDR1 SGHTA and CDR2 FQGNSA come from the germline V gene. The chain's CDR3 is CASSLVPATTGELFF. The CDR3 DNA follows: TGTGCCAGCAGCTTAGTTCCAGCGACCACCGGGGAGCTGTTTTTT.

This clonotype came up many times. DNA for the CDR3: TGCAGCGCCGAGGGAGGGGGCGTTAATGGCGAGCAGTACTTC. It codes for CSAEGGGVNGEQYF. The rearrangement links TRBV29-1 to TRBJ2-7; the D call may be TRBD1 or TRBD2 (7 bases each). The germline V gene has CDR1 SQVTM and CDR2 ANQGSEA. V was clipped by 7 bases and J by 6 bases, with 22 bases between them. The CDR3 is 14 amino acids.

As concerns this clonotype: One base away lies a much larger clone, so this may be a sequencing read error. The chain carries TRBV12-3 or TRBV12-4 and TRBJ2-2; possible D gene TRBD2, 6 bases. Deletions cut 3 bases from V and 8 bases from J, with 19 bases between. CDR3 length: 16 amino acids. CDR3 sequence: CASSLEDYPLIGELFF. CDR3 bases: TGTGCCAGCAGTTTGGAGGACTACCCCCTCATAGGGGAGCTGTTTTTT.

Many counts were recorded for this clonotype. V usage is TRBV6-6 and J usage is TRBJ2-3; D remains ambiguous. There are 13 residues in the CDR3. V was clipped by 0 bases and J by 4 bases, with 5 bases between them. CDR1 and CDR2 (germline): MNHNY, SVGAGI (reference sequence). This chain's CDR3 is CASSYSIADTQYF. The CDR3 coding sequence is TGTGCCAGCAGTTACTCGATTGCAGATACGCAGTATTTT.

This clonotype has ten or more counts. V usage is TRBV20-1 and J usage is TRBJ2-1; TRBD2 is a possible D gene (7 bases). CDR1 and CDR2 from the germline V gene are DFQATT and SNEGSKA (reference sequence). The CDR3 totals 15 residues. V lost 4 bases to trimming and J lost 0 bases, with 13 bases between them. CDR3 DNA sequence: TGCAGTGCTAAAAAGCGGGACAACTCCTACAATGAGCAGTTCTTC. The encoded protein is CSAKKRDNSYNEQFF.

This chain joins TRBV9 and TRBJ2-7; 7 bases line up with TRBD2. The germline CDR1 and CDR2 sequences are SGDLS and YYNGEE. J gave up 4 bases and V 0 bases, and 4 bases lay outside the gene matches. The CDR3 contains 14 residues. CDR3 in amino acids: CASSVEGGHYEQYF. The CDR3, as DNA: TGTGCCAGCAGCGTAGAGGGAGGGCATTACGAGCAGTACTTC.